The 25 T cell receptor beta chains presented below share a single source sample, sequenced in a study of T cell responses to AZD1222 COVID-19 vaccine. This table comes from immunoSEQ multiplex PCR, and its TCRdb copy is limited to in-frame clones, with some not included. The table lists approximately 71,000 clones, about 90% of them singletons, with roughly 8.3% in the top ten. This specimen was peripheral blood, taken on day 0 of AZD1222 vaccination. These receptors were obtained from an adult in good health.

The J gene is TRBJ2-7, the V gene TRBV6-5; 8 bases fit TRBD1. The V segment lost 6 bases and the J segment 2 bases; nucleotides outside the gene matches: 6. Germline V CDR1 and CDR2: MNHEY, SVGAGI. The CDR3 consists of 14 residues. The chain's CDR3 is CASRRTGSPYEQYF. Here the CDR3 DNA reads TGTGCCAGCAGAAGGACAGGGAGCCCCTACGAGCAGTACTTC.

This clone came up a few times. The chain uses TRBV19 and TRBJ1-5; D gene ambiguous. Per the germline V gene, CDR1 is LNHDA and CDR2 is SQIVND (reference sequence). The CDR3 is 12 amino acids. V was cut by 6 bases and J by 7 bases, with 10 bases left in between. CDR3 amino acids: CASREPLQPQHF. The CDR3, as DNA: TGTGCCAGTAGGGAGCCCTTGCAGCCCCAGCATTTT. Combining the CDR3 with reference TRBV19 and TRBJ1-5 gives the whole variable domain DGGITQSPKYLFRKEGQNVTLSCEQNLNHDAMYWYRQDPGQGLRLIYYSQIVNDFQKGDIAEGYSVSREKKESFPLTVTSAQKNPTAFYLCASREPLQPQHFGDGTRLSIL.

The J gene is TRBJ2-7, the V gene TRBV6-6, with D possibly matching TRBD2 (6 bases). Trimming took off 5 bases at V and 5 bases at J, with 25 bases between the two ends. CDR1 and CDR2 (germline): MNHNY, SVGAGI (reference sequence). CDR3 length: 17 amino acids. In DNA form, the CDR3 reads TGTGCCAGCAGTCCAAGGTGGGACTCCTGTGTATGGGACGAGCAGTACTTC. As protein: CASSPRWDSCVWDEQYF.

This sequence joins TRBV7-9 and TRBJ1-2; TRBD1 might be the D (5 bases). Germline assignment: CDR1 SEHNR and CDR2 FQNEAQ (reference sequence). With 1 base removed from V and 8 bases from J, the gap between germline ends came to 8 bases. The CDR3 spans 12 residues. The CDR3 DNA reads as TGTGCCAGCAGCTTAGGGGACGGGGGCTACACCTTC. Its translation is CASSLGDGGYTF.

The V gene is TRBV6-4, the J gene TRBJ2-3; D is unclear. The germline gives CDR1 MRHNA, CDR2 SNTAGT. V was clipped by 0 bases and J by 2 bases, with 9 bases between them. The length of the CDR3 is 15 residues. The CDR3 DNA reads as TGTGCCAGCAGTGACTCTAGTACCTTCACAGATACGCAGTATTTT. Amino acid sequence: CASSDSSTFTDTQYF.

V and J are TRBV24-1 and TRBJ2-1; 9 positions agree with TRBD2. This CDR3 has 16 amino acids. Losses at the gene ends were 1 base for V and 4 bases for J; bases not matched to a gene: 4. Per germline, CDR1 KGHDR and CDR2 SFDVKD. Here the CDR3 DNA reads TGTGCCACCAGTGATTTCCTAGCGGGATCTTACAATGAGCAGTTCTTC. It encodes CATSDFLAGSYNEQFF.

The chain employs TRBV18 and TRBJ2-7; D is ambiguous. V was clipped by 3 bases and J by 0 bases, with 12 bases between them. Looked up from germline, CDR1 is KGHSH and CDR2 is LQKENI. This CDR3 contains 15 residues. The CDR3 reads CASSPRKGTSYEQYF. The CDR3 region has the DNA TGTGCCAGCTCACCGAGAAAGGGTACCTCCTACGAGCAGTACTTC.

CDR3 in DNA: TGTGCCAGCAGCCAAGATAGCCTACTGGCGGATGGCTACACCTTC. Its translation is CASSQDSLLADGYTF. The genes are TRBV14 and TRBJ1-2; D call uncertain. The CDR3 sequence is 15 residues long. From germline, CDR1 is SGHDN and CDR2 FVKESK. Trimming took off 0 bases at V and 6 bases at J, with 14 bases between the two ends. Drawing the rest from reference TRBV14 and TRBJ1-2, the complete variable domain is EAGVTQFPSHSVIEKGQTVTLRCDPISGHDNLYWYRRVMGKEIKFLLHFVKESKQDESGMPNNRFLAERTGGTYSTLKVQPAELEDSGVYFCASSQDSLLADGYTFGSGTRLTVV.

Regarding this clone: Compared with germline, one end of the junction differs, possibly owing to a read error. The rearrangement uses TRBV3-1 (or the pseudogene TRBV3-2) and TRBJ2-7; possibly TRBD2 for D (6 bases). The CDR3 runs 15 residues. Germline loops: CDR1 LGHDT, CDR2 YNNKEL (reference sequence). The CDR3 protein is CANSRGYGGTYEQYF. The CDR3 DNA is TGTGCCAACAGCCGTGGGTACGGGGGTACCTACGAGCAGTACTTC.

This chain links TRBV6-2 or TRBV6-3 with TRBJ2-3, with D tentatively TRBD1 (5 bases). The CDR3 contains 14 residues. V lost 1 base and J lost 1, with 6 bases in between. CDR1 and CDR2 from the germline V gene are MNHEY and SVGEGT. The CDR3 DNA is TGTGCCAGCAGTTACTTGACAGGCACAGATACGCAGTATTTT. It yields the protein CASSYLTGTDTQYF.

This chain links TRBV5-8 with TRBJ2-2, with a weak D call TRBD2 (6 bases). The CDR3 spans 14 residues. The V end lost 0 bases, the J end lost 7 bases, and 10 bases lay between the germline ends. CDR1 and CDR2 (germline): SGHTS, YDEGEE. CDR3 residues: CASSLVGSGGELFF. The DNA of the CDR3 is TGTGCCAGCAGCTTGGTCGGGAGCGGCGGGGAGCTGTTTTTT.

V gene TRBV28 combines with J gene TRBJ1-6; unclear D gene. Germline-derived CDR1 and CDR2 are MDHEN and SYDVKM. The CDR3 contains 17 residues. V was pared by 4 bases and J by 1 base, with 14 bases between. CDR3 sequence: CASSSSSTESYNSPLHF. Written as DNA, the CDR3 is TGTGCCAGCAGTTCTTCCTCCACAGAGTCCTATAATTCACCCCTCCACTTT.

The chain joins TRBV11-2 to TRBJ1-2, with D hard to call. The CDR3 consists of 15 residues. Trimming took 5 bases from V and 2 from J, leaving 15 bases between them. The V gene's germline CDR1 is SGHAT and CDR2 FQNNGV. CDR3 region: CASSQEGGRNYGYTF. In DNA form, the CDR3 reads TGTGCCAGCAGCCAAGAAGGCGGCAGAAACTATGGCTACACCTTC.

This clone was recorded only once. CDR3 DNA sequence: TGTGCCAGCAGCTCAGAGTTAAACACCGGGGAGCTGTTTTTT. Its translation: CASSSELNTGELFF. The rearrangement links TRBV5-6 to TRBJ2-2; no clear D gene. CDR1 and CDR2 (germline): SGHDT, YYEEEE. The length of the CDR3 is 14 residues. V was cut by 3 bases and J by 2 bases, with 8 bases left in between.

The J gene is TRBJ1-6, the V gene TRBV19; tentatively, D is TRBD1 (6 bases). CDR3 length equals 16 residues. From germline, CDR1 is LNHDA and CDR2 SQIVND (reference sequence). V lost 3 bases and J 2 bases, leaving 11 bases between the germline ends. The CDR3: CASSIGQSTYNSPLHF. The CDR3 nucleotides are TGTGCCAGTAGTATCGGACAGAGCACCTATAATTCACCCCTCCACTTT.

The chain links TRBV27 to TRBJ2-1, with 9 positions matching TRBD1. CDR3 size: 14 residues. CDR1 is MNHEY and CDR2 is SMNVEV in the germline V gene (reference sequence). V lost 2 bases to trimming and J lost 6 bases; unmatched junction nucleotides: 2. CDR3 DNA sequence: TGTGCCAGCAGTTTACTGGACAGGGGCAATGAGCAGTTCTTC. It encodes CASSLLDRGNEQFF.

The V and J genes are TRBV6-1 and TRBJ2-1, with 9 bases lining up with TRBD2. This CDR3 contains 19 residues. Germline V CDR1 and CDR2: MNHNS, SASEGT. J lost 2 bases, V lost 4 bases, and 15 bases had no gene match. CDR3 DNA sequence: TGTGCCAGCAGTGGCTGGAGGGGCGTTCTAGCGGGGACCTACAATGAGCAGTTCTTC. Protein product: CASSGWRGVLAGTYNEQFF.

This clone showed up just once. V usage is TRBV27 and J usage is TRBJ2-2, with 8 nucleotides matching TRBD2. Germline V lookup: CDR1 MNHEY, CDR2 SMNVEV (reference sequence). The V segment lost 8 bases and the J segment 4 bases; nucleotides outside the gene matches: 6. The CDR3 has 14 residues. For the CDR3, the DNA is TGTGCCAGCCACGAGGGGACTAGCACCGGGGAGCTGTTTTTT. This gives the protein CASHEGTSTGELFF.

The genes are TRBV2 and TRBJ2-1; D is undetermined. With 0 bases removed from V and 3 bases from J, the gap between germline ends came to 3 bases. Germline values: CDR1 SNHLY, CDR2 FYNNEI. CDR3 size: 13 residues. The CDR3: CASSEAYYNEQFF. The CDR3 nucleotides read TGTGCCAGCAGTGAAGCGTACTACAATGAGCAGTTCTTC. The full variable domain, its missing parts supplied by reference TRBV2 and TRBJ2-1, is EPEVTQTPSHQVTQMGQEVILRCVPISNHLYFYWYRQILGQKVEFLVSFYNNEISEKSEIFDDQFSVERPDGSNFTLKIRSTKLEDSAMYFCASSEAYYNEQFFGPGTRLTVL.

J is TRBJ2-7 and V is TRBV30; TRBD1 matches at 10 bases. Germline assignment: CDR1 GTSNPN and CDR2 SVGIG (reference sequence). Germline trimming cut 5 bases from V and 7 bases from J; bases unmatched to any gene: 11. The CDR3 has 14 amino acids. Here the CDR3 reads CAWDPTGGALEQYF. CDR3 nucleotide sequence: TGTGCCTGGGACCCGACAGGGGGCGCGTTGGAGCAGTACTTC. Full variable domain (rest looked up from reference TRBV30 and TRBJ2-7): SQTIHQWPATLVQPVGSPLSLECTVEGTSNPNLYWYRQAAGRGLQLLFYSVGIGQISSEVPQNLSASRPQDRQFILSSKKLLLSDSGFYLCAWDPTGGALEQYFGPGTRLTVT.

The chain employs TRBV27 and TRBJ1-2, with no clear D. The V and J ends lost 6 bases and 4 bases respectively, with 18 bases between them. Germline V gene sequence: CDR1 MNHEY, CDR2 SMNVEV (reference sequence). The length of the CDR3 is 15 residues. The CDR3 protein is CASSFNTGSGYGYTF. Written as DNA, the CDR3 is TGTGCCAGCAGCTTTAATACGGGGTCAGGCTATGGCTACACCTTC.

CDR3 residues: CASKLKGGSYEQYF. DNA of the CDR3: TGTGCCAGCAAACTCAAGGGGGGGAGCTACGAGCAGTACTTC. This chain connects TRBV5-4 to TRBJ2-7; tentatively, D is TRBD2 (7 bases). The CDR3 sequence is 14 residues long. From germline, CDR1 is SGHNT and CDR2 YYREEE (reference sequence). Between the trimmed V and J ends, which lost 6 bases and 3 bases, there was a span of 16 bases.

The rearrangement joins TRBV30 to TRBJ1-2, with 7 bases matching TRBD1. This CDR3 is 13 amino acids long. Germline CDR1 and CDR2: GTSNPN and SVGIG (reference sequence). V lost 2 bases and J lost 1; bases outside the gene matches: 1. The CDR3 DNA reads TGTGCCTGGAGTCGGGACAGTAACTATGGCTACACCTTC. It specifies CAWSRDSNYGYTF.

V usage is TRBV11-3 and J usage is TRBJ2-4, with TRBD1 identical over 10 bases. V lost 2 bases, J lost 2 bases, and 6 bases stayed unmatched. This CDR3 comprises 17 residues. Per the germline V gene, CDR1 is SGHNT and CDR2 is YENEEA. The CDR3 reads CASSLRPGQGSKNIQYF. In DNA form, the CDR3 reads TGTGCCAGCAGCTTACGCCCGGGACAGGGGTCCAAAAACATTCAGTACTTC.

This chain joins TRBV18 and TRBJ1-2; a possible D gene is TRBD1 (5 bases). CDR3 length equals 16 residues. Between the trimmed V and J ends, which lost 6 bases and 2 bases, there was a span of 19 bases. Germline values: CDR1 KGHSH, CDR2 LQKENI. The CDR3 sequence: CASSLGTTGANYGYTF. The CDR3 DNA sequence: TGTGCCAGCTCCCTTGGGACTACCGGAGCCAACTATGGCTACACCTTC.